These T cell receptor beta chains were read from a single sample in a study of cytomegalovirus exposure and HLA in healthy donors. Assay used: immunoSEQ multiplex PCR; TCRdb lists only in-frame clones, some missing. The table lists some 200,000 clones, with about 0.74% in the top ten. Sequencing was done on a sample of PBMCs. The receptor source for this set is a boy between 10 and 17 years old in good health and CMV-seronegative. CDR3s include the opening cysteine and the closing phenylalanine or tryptophan.

J gene | V gene | CDR3 protein
TRBJ2-1 | TRBV9 | CASSSTSGSYNEQFF
TRBJ1-5 | TRBV27 | CASSLIATGGGKGQPQHF
TRBJ1-2 | TRBV4-1 | CASSHPPKGTGINYGYTF
TRBJ2-1 | TRBV2 | CASRGEEQGGTYNEQFF
TRBJ2-2 | TRBV18 | CASFPSGTLTGELFF
TRBJ1-1 | TRBV19 | CASREDGFLPEAFF
TRBJ1-1 | TRBV5-8 | CANAGPGTEAFF
TRBJ2-2 | TRBV7-3 | CASSFSSTGELFF
TRBJ1-2 | TRBV7-2 | CASSLSLSPSNYGYTF
TRBJ1-1 | TRBV19 | CASSKQGSPEAFF
TRBJ2-5 | TRBV7-9 | CASSLISNRDTYQETQYF